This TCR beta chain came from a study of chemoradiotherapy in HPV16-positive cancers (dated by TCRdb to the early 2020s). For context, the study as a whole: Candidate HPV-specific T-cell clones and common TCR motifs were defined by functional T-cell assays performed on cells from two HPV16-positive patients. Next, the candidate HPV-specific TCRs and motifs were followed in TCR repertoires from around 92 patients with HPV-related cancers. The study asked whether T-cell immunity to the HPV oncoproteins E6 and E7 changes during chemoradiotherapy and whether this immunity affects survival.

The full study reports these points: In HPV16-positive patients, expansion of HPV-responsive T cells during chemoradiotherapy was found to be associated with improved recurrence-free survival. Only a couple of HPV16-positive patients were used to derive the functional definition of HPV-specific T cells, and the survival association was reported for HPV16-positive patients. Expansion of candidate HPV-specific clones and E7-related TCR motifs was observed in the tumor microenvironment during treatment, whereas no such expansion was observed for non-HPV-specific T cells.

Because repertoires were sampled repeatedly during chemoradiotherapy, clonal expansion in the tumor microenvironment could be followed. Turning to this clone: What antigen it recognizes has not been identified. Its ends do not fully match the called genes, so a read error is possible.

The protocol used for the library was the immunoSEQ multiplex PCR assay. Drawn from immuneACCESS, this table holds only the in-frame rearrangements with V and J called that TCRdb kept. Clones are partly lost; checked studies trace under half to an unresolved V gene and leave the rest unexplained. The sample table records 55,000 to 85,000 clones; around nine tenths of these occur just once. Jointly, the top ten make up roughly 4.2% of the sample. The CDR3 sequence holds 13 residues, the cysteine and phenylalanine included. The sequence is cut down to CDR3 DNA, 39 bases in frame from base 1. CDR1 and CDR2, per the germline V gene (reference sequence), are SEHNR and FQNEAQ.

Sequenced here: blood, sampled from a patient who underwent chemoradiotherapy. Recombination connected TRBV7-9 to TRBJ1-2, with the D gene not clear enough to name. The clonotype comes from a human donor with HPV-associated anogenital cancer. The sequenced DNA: TGTGCCAGCAGTTTAGACATTCCCTATGGCTACACCTTC. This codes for CASSLDIPYGYTF.